This entry describes one T cell receptor (beta chain). These data are taken from a study of T cells in Graves' hyperthyroidism and ophthalmopathy. TCR beta CDR3 sequences were amplified from RNA transcripts. The HTBI primer set drove a first-round RT-PCR of the TCR CDR3. TCRdb called the multiplex PCR reads again in MiXCR, with one record for every CDR3 protein. The data show approximately 630,000 distinct CDR3 sequences, with 15% to 20% seen just once and over 3.5% held by the top ten. Germline CDR1 reads SQVTM; CDR2 reads ANQGSEA. With 5 bases removed from V and 0 bases from J, the gap between germline ends came to 12 bases. The CDR3 sequence is 14 residues long.

The sequence was collected from a woman in her 30s with Graves' hyperthyroidism. The sample consisted of blood. The V call is TRBV29-1, the J call TRBJ2-3; possibly TRBD2 for D (6 bases). The CDR3 sequence is CSVPGTSSTDTQYF. The DNA of the CDR3 is TGCAGCGTTCCCGGGACTTCTAGCACAGATACGCAGTATTTT.